This note documents a single T cell receptor (beta chain) sequence. Repertoires were generated with immunoSEQ multiplex PCR, while TCRdb's copy carries only in-frame clones and drops some. Seen here are a few hundred thousand clones, approximately 82% observed once, and the top ten hold 15%. The sample belongs to a study of blood T cell repertoires in COVID-19. The V gene lost 5 bases and the J gene lost 5 bases, with 14 bases spanning the gap. In germline, CDR1 is SGHTS, CDR2 YDEGEE. The CDR3 is 13 residues long. This clonotype was obtained from a man between 35 and 55 years old who had recovered from COVID-19. Sequenced: PBMCs or T cells enriched from blood (not recorded which). The V and J genes are TRBV5-8 and TRBJ2-7; a weak D match, TRBD1 (5 bases). CDR3 nucleotide sequence: TGTGCCAGCAGTTCTCAGGGTCCTCACGAGCAGTACTTC. The encoded protein is CASSSQGPHEQYF.